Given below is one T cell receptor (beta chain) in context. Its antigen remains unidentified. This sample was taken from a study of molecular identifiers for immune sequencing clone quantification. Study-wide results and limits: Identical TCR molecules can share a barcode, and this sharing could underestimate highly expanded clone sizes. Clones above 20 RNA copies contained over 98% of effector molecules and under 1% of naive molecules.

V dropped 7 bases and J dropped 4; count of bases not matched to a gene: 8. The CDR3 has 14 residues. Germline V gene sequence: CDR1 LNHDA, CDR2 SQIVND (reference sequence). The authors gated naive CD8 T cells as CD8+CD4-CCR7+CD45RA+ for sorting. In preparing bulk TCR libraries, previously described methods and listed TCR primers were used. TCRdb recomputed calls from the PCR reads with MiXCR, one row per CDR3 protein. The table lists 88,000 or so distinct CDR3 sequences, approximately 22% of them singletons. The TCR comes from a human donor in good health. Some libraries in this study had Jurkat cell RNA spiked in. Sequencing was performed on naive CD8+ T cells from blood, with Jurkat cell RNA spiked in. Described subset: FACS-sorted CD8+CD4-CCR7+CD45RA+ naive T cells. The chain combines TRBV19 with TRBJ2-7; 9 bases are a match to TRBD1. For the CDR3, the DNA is TGTGCCAGTAACCCAGGGACAGGGTTTTACGAGCAGTACTTC. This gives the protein CASNPGTGFYEQYF.